The present TCR beta chain was sequenced within a study of cytomegalovirus exposure and HLA in healthy donors. The study, taken as a whole, reports: Excluded were some V segments that proved indistinguishable, including TRBV6-2 and TRBV6-3.

Concerning this clone: Its antigen is still unknown.

The CDR3 loop spans 14 amino acids. Trimming stripped 2 bases from V and 1 base from J, with 8 bases between. Germline V gene data show CDR1 as MNHEY and CDR2 as SVGAGI. With 60 Vbeta and 13 Jbeta primers, the PCR was carried out. Some clones are missing from TCRdb's copy, which holds only in-frame ones; the method was immunoSEQ multiplex PCR. The sample holds 95,000 to 150,000 clones, more than 60% seen once. The chain employs TRBV6-5 and TRBJ2-5; tentatively, D is TRBD2 (7 bases). The sequence was obtained from a young man in good health and CMV-seronegative. The sequenced sample consisted of PBMCs. CDR3 protein: CASSYGGAQETQYF. The CDR3 nucleotides are TGTGCCAGCAGTTACGGGGGGGCCCAAGAGACCCAGTACTTC.